A selection of T cell receptor beta chains follows, all from one sample in a study of Tregs in tolerant kidney transplant recipients. Here immunoSEQ multiplex PCR was the method, and the copy in TCRdb shows in-frame clones only, minus some. The data hold tens of thousands of clones, with around 87% observed a single time. The source material was CD4+ T cells from blood (PBMCs), sampled 6 months after the transplant. The source is a human patient who received a combined kidney and bone marrow transplant. Some T cells may be the graft donor's. The CDR3 runs from the conserved cysteine through the conserved F or W. D genes are given only for firm matches. A row's size may be missing; if present it is once, few, many or a size class.

cdr3_aa: CASSRGGRWTGELFF
cdr3_nt: TGTGCCAGCAGTAGAGGAGGGCGCTGGACCGGGGAGCTGTTTTTT
j_call: TRBJ2-2
d_call: .
v_call: TRBV6-4
clone_size: .

cdr3_aa: CASSPRGDSSPNQPQHF
cdr3_nt: TGTGCCAGCAGTCCCAGGGGGGACTCTAGCCCAAATCAGCCCCAGCATTTT
j_call: TRBJ1-5
d_call: TRBD1
v_call: TRBV27
clone_size: .

cdr3_aa: CSVGVAGAYEQYF
cdr3_nt: TGCAGCGTTGGAGTAGCGGGGGCCTACGAGCAGTACTTC
j_call: TRBJ2-7
d_call: TRBD2
v_call: TRBV29-1
clone_size: .

cdr3_aa: CASSHEIYGYTF
cdr3_nt: TGCGCCAGCAGCCACGAGATCTATGGCTACACCTTC
j_call: TRBJ1-2
d_call: .
v_call: TRBV4-3
clone_size: .

cdr3_aa: CAWSPLLGGAYEQYF
cdr3_nt: TGTGCCTGGAGTCCCCTTTTGGGGGGGGCTTACGAGCAGTACTTC
j_call: TRBJ2-7
d_call: .
v_call: TRBV30
clone_size: .

cdr3_aa: CASSLVAGTETQYF
cdr3_nt: TGTGCCAGCAGCTTGGTCGCGGGAACAGAGACCCAGTACTTC
j_call: TRBJ2-5
d_call: .
v_call: TRBV5-6
clone_size: .

cdr3_aa: CASSQTSYNEQFF
cdr3_nt: TGTGCCAGCAGCCAGACTAGTTACAATGAGCAGTTCTTC
j_call: TRBJ2-1
d_call: .
v_call: TRBV7-2
clone_size: .

cdr3_aa: CASSQSGRVNTGELFF
cdr3_nt: TGTGCCAGCAGCCAATCTGGGCGGGTGAACACCGGGGAGCTGTTTTTT
j_call: TRBJ2-2
d_call: .
v_call: TRBV16
clone_size: .

cdr3_aa: CASSVAGGTNTGELFF
cdr3_nt: TGTGCCAGCAGCGTAGCTGGCGGAACGAACACCGGGGAGCTGTTTTTT
j_call: TRBJ2-2
d_call: .
v_call: TRBV9
clone_size: .

cdr3_aa: CASSQEGASGNTIYF
cdr3_nt: TGCGCCAGCAGCCAAGAGGGGGCATCTGGAAACACCATATATTTT
j_call: TRBJ1-3
d_call: .
v_call: TRBV4-1
clone_size: once

cdr3_aa: CASSQDWGQRNSPLHF
cdr3_nt: TGTGCCAGCAGCCAAGACTGGGGACAGCGTAATTCACCCCTCCACTTT
j_call: TRBJ1-6
d_call: TRBD1
v_call: TRBV4-2
clone_size: .

cdr3_aa: CATSRDGLARDTQYF
cdr3_nt: TGTGCCACCAGCAGAGATGGTCTAGCGAGAGATACGCAGTATTTT
j_call: TRBJ2-3
d_call: .
v_call: TRBV15
clone_size: .

cdr3_aa: CASSHDYSDTEAFF
cdr3_nt: TGCGCCAGCAGCCACGACTACTCTGACACTGAAGCTTTCTTT
j_call: TRBJ1-1
d_call: .
v_call: TRBV4-3
clone_size: .

cdr3_aa: CASSRDSHGYTF
cdr3_nt: TGTGCCAGCAGTAGGGACAGCCATGGCTACACCTTC
j_call: TRBJ1-2
d_call: TRBD1
v_call: TRBV28
clone_size: .